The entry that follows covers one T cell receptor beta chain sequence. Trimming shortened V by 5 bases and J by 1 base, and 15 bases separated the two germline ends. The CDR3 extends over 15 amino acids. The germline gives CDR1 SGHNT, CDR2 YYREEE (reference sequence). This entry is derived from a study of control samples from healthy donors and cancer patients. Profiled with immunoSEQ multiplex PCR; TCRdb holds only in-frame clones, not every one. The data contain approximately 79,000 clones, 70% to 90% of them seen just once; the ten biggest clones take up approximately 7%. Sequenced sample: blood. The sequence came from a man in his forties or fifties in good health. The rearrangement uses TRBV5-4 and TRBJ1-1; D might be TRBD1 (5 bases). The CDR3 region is CASRSSIRANTEAFF. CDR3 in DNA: TGTGCCAGCAGGAGTTCAATCAGGGCGAACACTGAAGCTTTCTTT.